Shown below are 4 T cell receptor beta chains from a single sample sequenced in a study of blood T cell repertoires in COVID-19 (dated by TCRdb to 2020 to 2021). Libraries were built with the immunoSEQ multiplex PCR assay. Not all clones reach the TCRdb copy of this immuneACCESS table, which keeps in-frame sequences only. Checked studies attribute under half of the gap to unresolved V genes and leave the rest unexplained. Present in this sample are roughly 220,000 clones, 84% of which were seen just once. 4% to 6% of the sample is taken by the ten largest. Sequenced input: peripheral blood. The receptors stem from a woman aged 60-75 years who had recovered from COVID-19.

This clone was observed a single time. The rearrangement uses TRBV20-1 and TRBJ1-1; the D gene is possibly TRBD1 (5 bases). Trimming took 3 bases from V and 2 from J, leaving 16 bases between them. The CDR3 length is 15 residues. Per the germline V gene, CDR1 is DFQATT and CDR2 is SNEGSKA (reference sequence). CDR3 DNA sequence: TGCAGTGCTAGTGACGGGGGAGGTGGTAACACTGAAGCTTTCTTT. It codes for CSASDGGGGNTEAFF.

The chain couples TRBV27 to TRBJ2-7; TRBD1 might be the D (6 bases). The length of the CDR3 is 16 residues. V was pared by 3 bases and J by 0 bases, with 15 bases between. Germline V gene sequence: CDR1 MNHEY, CDR2 SMNVEV (reference sequence). CDR3 coding DNA: TGTGCCAGCAGTTTGATAAAGAGACAGGACTCCTACGAGCAGTACTTC. This sequence encodes CASSLIKRQDSYEQYF.

This clone was seen repeatedly, ten times or more. V is TRBV18 and J is TRBJ1-1; D gene uncertain. Per germline, CDR1 KGHSH and CDR2 LQKENI. The CDR3 has 13 amino acids. V gave up 6 bases and J gave up 1 base, with 9 bases separating them. The CDR3, as DNA: TGTGCCAGCTCTCTCACAGAGAACACTGAAGCTTTCTTT. Translated, it gives CASSLTENTEAFF.

This chain links TRBV2 with TRBJ1-2; D unresolved. The germline V gene has CDR1 SNHLY and CDR2 FYNNEI. The CDR3 totals 11 residues. The V end lost 8 bases, the J end lost 8 bases, and 12 bases lay between the germline ends. CDR3 amino acids: CASGISGGYTF. The CDR3 DNA reads TGTGCCAGCGGGATATCGGGGGGCTACACCTTC. Variable domain in full (rest from reference TRBV2 and TRBJ1-2): EPEVTQTPSHQVTQMGQEVILRCVPISNHLYFYWYRQILGQKVEFLVSFYNNEISEKSEIFDDQFSVERPDGSNFTLKIRSTKLEDSAMYFCASGISGGYTFGSGTRLTVV.